This TCR beta chain was identified during a study of cytomegalovirus exposure and HLA in healthy donors. Profiling relied on immunoSEQ multiplex PCR, and the TCRdb table lists in-frame clones only, not all of them. This table holds about 280,000 clones, 80% to 90% found once. The CDR3 runs 12 residues. Germline V lookup: CDR1 MGHDK, CDR2 SYGVNS. V lost 10 bases, J lost 4 bases, and 5 bases stayed unmatched. The TCR comes from a woman younger than 30 in good health and CMV-seronegative. This chain joins TRBV25-1 and TRBJ2-7; TRBD1 matches at 9 bases. The sample consisted of PBMCs. CDR3 loop: CATGQGPYEQYF. The CDR3 DNA reads as TGTGCCACCGGACAGGGGCCGTACGAGCAGTACTTC.